The 8 T cell receptor beta chains given below trace back to one sample, sequenced in a study of T-cell reconstitution after alpha-beta-depleted transplantation in children. Unique molecular identifiers were built into the TCRbeta library. TCRdb processed the PCR reads anew with MiXCR; each CDR3 protein has one entry. The sample lists some 200,000 distinct CDR3 sequences; 11% were seen once. The sample in question was PBMCs, obtained before TCRalphabeta/CD19-depleted stem cell transplant. These receptors originate from a child less than two years old with acute myeloid leukemia, due to receive a stem cell transplant.

This clonotype appeared many times. The chain links TRBV7-2 to TRBJ1-2; the D gene is possibly TRBD1 (6 bases). V was clipped by 4 bases and J by 3 bases, with 18 bases between them. This CDR3 has 16 amino acids. Germline V gives CDR1 SGHTA, CDR2 FQGNSA. CDR3 DNA sequence: TGTGCCAGCAGCTCTTTCAGGGGCAGGGAGGACTATGGCTACACCTTC. As protein: CASSSFRGREDYGYTF.

This clonotype has at least ten counts. This rearrangement joins TRBV4-1 to TRBJ2-3, with 12 bases aligning to TRBD2. The CDR3 contains 17 residues. The junction had 6 bases not matched to a gene; V was cut back by 2 bases and J by 3 bases. The V gene's germline CDR1 is MGHRA and CDR2 YSYEKL. CDR3 region: CASSQTLAGGRTDTQYF. CDR3 in DNA: TGCGCCAGCAGCCAAACCCTAGCGGGAGGGCGGACAGATACGCAGTATTTT.

This clonotype was counted at least ten times. The chain uses TRBV20-1 and TRBJ1-1, with 7 positions matching TRBD1. CDR3 size: 15 residues. Losses at the gene ends were 5 bases for V and 1 base for J; bases not matched to a gene: 10. Germline V CDR1 and CDR2: DFQATT, SNEGSKA (reference sequence). CDR3 in amino acids: CSALPLQGENTEAFF. Written as DNA, the CDR3 is TGCAGTGCTCTCCCCCTTCAGGGGGAGAACACTGAAGCTTTCTTT.

This clonotype appeared many times. The V call is TRBV7-3, the J call TRBJ2-7; D uncertain. CDR3 length equals 14 residues. V gave up 2 bases and J gave up 6 bases, with 14 bases separating them. Germline loops: CDR1 SGHTA, CDR2 FQGTGA. The CDR3 coding sequence is TGTGCCAGCAGCTTACGACCGACTGCCGGCGAGCAGTACTTC. Translation gives CASSLRPTAGEQYF.

This clonotype was found many times. A clone one base away is much larger, so this may be a read error. The chain recombines TRBV5-5 with TRBJ1-1, with TRBD1 matching 7 bases. The germline V gene has CDR1 SGHKS and CDR2 YYEKEE (reference sequence). Trimming at V came to 6 bases and at J to 1 base, leaving 6 bases not matched to a gene. The length of the CDR3 is 14 residues. The CDR3 nucleotides are TGTGCCAGCACCCCCGGGACAGCGAACACTGAAGCTTTCTTT. This encodes CASTPGTANTEAFF.

This clonotype occurred a few times. This sequence joins TRBV30 and TRBJ1-3; D ambiguous. Per germline, CDR1 GTSNPN and CDR2 SVGIG (reference sequence). The CDR3 extends over 13 amino acids. Trimming took off 0 bases at V and 0 bases at J, with 3 bases between the two ends. The CDR3 here is CAWSVNSGNTIYF. CDR3 DNA: TGTGCCTGGAGTGTAAACTCTGGAAACACCATATATTTT.

This clonotype has a count of ten or more. The V and J genes are TRBV12-3 or TRBV12-4 and TRBJ1-1; D gene uncertain. The CDR3 length is 13 residues. Trimming stripped 7 bases from V and 4 bases from J, with 13 bases between. In DNA, the CDR3 is TGTGCCAGCACCCTAGGACGGAGCACTGAAGCTTTCTTT. Its protein is CASTLGRSTEAFF.

This clonotype was counted at least ten times. The gene calls are TRBV10-2 and TRBJ1-2, with D hard to call. With 8 bases removed from V and 3 bases from J, the gap between germline ends came to 19 bases. The CDR3 is made up of 15 amino acids. Germline V gene lookup returns CDR1 WSHSY and CDR2 SAAADI. In DNA form, the CDR3 reads TGCGCCAGCGGCAGCCTTCGTGGGGAGGACTATGGCTACACCTTC. It yields the protein CASGSLRGEDYGYTF.